This T cell receptor beta chain was sequenced in a study of vaccination and CD4 T cells after COVID-19 (dated by TCRdb to the early 2020s). About the investigation overall: Convalescent patients had a positive SARS-CoV-2 result on nasal swab PCR, and of these patients, 8 or 9 had mild disease and one had severe disease. Each participant got two doses of either the Pfizer-BioNTech BNT162b2 vaccine (n=8) or the Moderna mRNA-1273 vaccine (n=2). The cultures were stimulated with overlapping spike peptide pools from SARS-CoV-2 and from the common cold coronaviruses HCoV-NL63, HCoV-OC43 and HCoV-229E. In the convalescent cohort there were six males and four females, among whom were two Hispanic individuals, seven Caucasians, two Asians and one multiracial person. The time from the second vaccine dose to post-vaccine blood sampling had a median of approximately 72 days and ranged from about 13 to 250 days. The spike-specific CD4+ TCR repertoire was compared before and after mRNA vaccination in about nine COVID-19 convalescent patients and 4 infection-naive healthy vaccine recipients. As controls, cultures received a CEFX viral epitope pool (the positive control), an HIV-1 Nef peptide pool (the negative control), or no peptide at all. Post-COVID blood samples were collected from convalescent patients a median of around 96 days after diagnosis, with a range of roughly 35 to 161 days. The full study reports these points: Among convalescent patients, a median approximately 88% of the SARS-CoV-2-reactive clones seen after vaccination appeared only after vaccination, which suggests priming specific to the vaccine. Relatively few convalescent patients were included in the study, and early timepoints after natural infection were not analyzed. Nearly all vaccine-specific clones in convalescent patients (304 of 307) were mono-reactive for SARS-CoV-2 spike rather than cross-reactive with common cold coronaviruses. Although the median number of SARS-CoV-2-reactive clonotypes went up from roughly 20 after infection to 30 to 45 after vaccination, the increase was not significant.

The treatment or condition label on this specimen signifies: approximately nine-day PBMC culture with coronavirus spike peptide pools or control peptides (ViraFEST assay). The ViraFEST assay, used in the study, expanded antigen-specific T cells with peptide pools and then identified the expanded clonotypes through TCR sequencing. The convalescent patients' positive SARS-CoV-2 PCR tests were from March to December 2020, which was before the Alpha, Beta and Delta variants emerged in the United States. Each well held millions of PBMCs cultured with roughly 10 ug/ml peptide pools in IMDM containing 5% human AB serum and roughly 9 IU/ml IL-2. Half of the culture medium was replaced with fresh IL-2-containing medium on days 3 and 7. Once the cells had been in culture for ten to eleven days, the EasySep CD4+ T cell isolation kit was used to isolate CD4+ T cells by negative selection. Ficoll-Paque Plus gradient centrifugation was used to isolate PBMCs from whole blood, and the isolated PBMCs were then either used fresh or cryopreserved at -140C. Triplicate wells were generally used for each culture condition.

Receptor libraries were prepared by PCR. TCR sequencing of DNA from cultured CD4+ T cells used the Oncomine TCR Beta short-read assay at the Johns Hopkins FTIC core. The QIAamp micro DNA kit was used to extract genomic DNA from the cultured CD4+ T cells. The Oncomine TCR Beta libraries from cultured CD4+ T cells were pooled using unique dual indexes and then sequenced on an Illumina iSeq 100. Per the original workflow: Non-productive sequences were removed, and CDR3s not starting with C, not ending with F or W, or shorter than 7 amino acids were discarded. The MANAFEST web application identified antigen-specific clonotypes by comparing peptide-stimulated wells against reference wells and other culture wells. An FDR below 0.05, an odds ratio above 5, and a productive frequency above 0.1% in at least two of three replicate wells were required for clones to be considered positive. Clonotypes that were significantly expanded in both SARS-CoV-2 spike wells and at least one common cold coronavirus spike condition were defined as cross-reactive. Using R version 3.6.1, CDR3 homology was evaluated through Levenshtein distances (stringdist) along with unrooted phylogenetic trees (ape). Clones were called with MiXCR by TCRdb after fastp trimmed the public reads at Q25, and only in-frame beta chains were retained. Records with the same CDR3 protein are collapsed into one entry carrying the most frequent genes and DNA. These V and J calls rely on TCRdb rather than the paper's analysis. This sample is represented by over 9,000 distinct CDR3 sequences; roughly a fifth of them were singletons. In total, the top ten clones hold around 12% of the sample.

V is cut back by 3 bases and J by 2 bases, with 4 bases in the junction unmatched. From cysteine to phenylalanine, the CDR3 is 15 amino acids long. The only DNA kept is the CDR3, 45 bases in frame from the first base. CDR1 and CDR2 were assigned from the germline V gene as MDHEN and SYDVKM. As for this clonotype: The antigen this receptor binds is unknown. No much larger clone is present one base from it, and per-base qualities are unavailable.

This clonotype was obtained from a human donor who had recovered from COVID-19. Sequencing was performed on CD4+ T cells from blood, cultured in vitro, taken after SARS-CoV-2 vaccination. Recombination joined TRBV28 with TRBJ2-7, with 10 bases aligning to TRBD2. The sequence in DNA is TGTGCCAGCAGTTTGGCAGCGGGGGGGACCTACGAGCAGTACTTC. Its translation reads: CASSLAAGGTYEQYF.